The TCR beta chain described here comes from a study of response to subunit inactivated influenza vaccine. The CDR3 runs to 15 residues. Trimming took off 4 bases at V and 10 bases at J, with 22 bases between the two ends. Looked up from germline, CDR1 is SGHAT and CDR2 is FQNNGV. TCRdb reprocessed the RT-PCR reads via MiXCR and lists one record per CDR3 protein. This table holds about 650,000 distinct CDR3 sequences, about 14% found once. This clonotype has just a few counts. This clonotype was sampled from a man aged 45-60 years who received an inactivated influenza vaccine. The material was PBMCs from blood, obtained less than 15 days before vaccination. This chain connects TRBV11-2 to TRBJ2-5, with D possibly matching TRBD2 (6 bases). The CDR3 here is CASSYNRGARGNQYF. As DNA, the CDR3 is TGTGCCAGCAGCTATAACCGAGGGGCGCGGGGTAACCAGTACTTC.